The clone carrying this T cell receptor (beta chain) was seen only a few times. Its antigen is unknown. These data originate in a study of identical twins. Study-level results: Zero-insertion analyses could be partly confounded by invariant MAIT and iNKT cells. Where beta out-of-frame sequences were concerned, excess twin sharing was weaker.

This CDR3 region has 15 residues. Trimming left V 8 bases short and J 6 bases short, with 21 bases between. CDR1 MDHEN and CDR2 SYDVKM come from the germline V gene. TCRdb re-called the 5' RACE reads with MiXCR, one entry per CDR3 protein. The sample records 700,000 or so distinct CDR3 sequences, about 9.4% being singletons. The same sample was also used in a study of yellow fever vaccine responses in identical twins.

Sample: PBMCs. The chain is built from TRBV28 and TRBJ2-3; D may be TRBD2 (6 bases). The receptor comes from a woman in her late teens or twenties in good health. The CDR3 is CASLTMDTGVDTQYF. The CDR3 DNA reads as TGTGCCAGCCTGACGATGGACACGGGAGTGGATACGCAGTATTTT.